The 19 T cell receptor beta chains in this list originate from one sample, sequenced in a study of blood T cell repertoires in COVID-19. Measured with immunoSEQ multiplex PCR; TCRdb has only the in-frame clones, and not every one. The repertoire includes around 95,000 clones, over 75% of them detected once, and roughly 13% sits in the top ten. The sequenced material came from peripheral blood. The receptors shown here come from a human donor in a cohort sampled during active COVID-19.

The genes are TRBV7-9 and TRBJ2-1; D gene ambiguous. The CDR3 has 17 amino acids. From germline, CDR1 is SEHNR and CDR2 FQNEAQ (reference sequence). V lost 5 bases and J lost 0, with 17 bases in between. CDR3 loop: CASSREFGTSSYNEQFF. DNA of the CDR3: TGTGCCAGCAGCCGCGAATTCGGTACGAGCTCCTACAATGAGCAGTTCTTC.

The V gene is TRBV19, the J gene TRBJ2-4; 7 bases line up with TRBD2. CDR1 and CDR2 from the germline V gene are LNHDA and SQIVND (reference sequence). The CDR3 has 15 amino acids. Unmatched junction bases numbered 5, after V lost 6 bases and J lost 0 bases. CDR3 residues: CASSGLGLAKNIQYF. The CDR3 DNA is TGTGCCAGTAGCGGACTAGGACTAGCCAAAAACATTCAGTACTTC. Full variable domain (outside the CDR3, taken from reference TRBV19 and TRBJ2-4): DGGITQSPKYLFRKEGQNVTLSCEQNLNHDAMYWYRQDPGQGLRLIYYSQIVNDFQKGDIAEGYSVSREKKESFPLTVTSAQKNPTAFYLCASSGLGLAKNIQYFGAGTRLSVL.

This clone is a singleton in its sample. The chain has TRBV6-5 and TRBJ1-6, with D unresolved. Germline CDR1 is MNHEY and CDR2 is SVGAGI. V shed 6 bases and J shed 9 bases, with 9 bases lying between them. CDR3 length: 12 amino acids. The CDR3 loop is CASRTGSSPLHF. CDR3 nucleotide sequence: TGTGCCAGCAGAACGGGGAGTTCACCCCTCCACTTT.

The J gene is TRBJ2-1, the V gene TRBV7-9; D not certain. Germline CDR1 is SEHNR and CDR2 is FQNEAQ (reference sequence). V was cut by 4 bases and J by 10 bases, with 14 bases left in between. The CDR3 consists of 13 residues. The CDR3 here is CASSSSSRVEQFF. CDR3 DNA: TGTGCCAGCAGCTCCTCCTCTCGCGTGGAGCAGTTCTTC.

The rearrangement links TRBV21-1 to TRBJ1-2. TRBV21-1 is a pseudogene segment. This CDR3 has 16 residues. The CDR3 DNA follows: TGTGCCAGCAGCAAAATTGTTAGAGTCACTAACTATGGCTACACCTTC. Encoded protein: CASSKIVRVTNYGYTF.

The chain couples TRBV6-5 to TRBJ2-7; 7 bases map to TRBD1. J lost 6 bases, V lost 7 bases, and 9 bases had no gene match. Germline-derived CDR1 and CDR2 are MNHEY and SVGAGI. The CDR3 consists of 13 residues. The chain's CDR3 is CASKNRQGSEQYF. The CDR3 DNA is TGTGCCAGCAAAAACCGACAGGGATCCGAGCAGTACTTC.

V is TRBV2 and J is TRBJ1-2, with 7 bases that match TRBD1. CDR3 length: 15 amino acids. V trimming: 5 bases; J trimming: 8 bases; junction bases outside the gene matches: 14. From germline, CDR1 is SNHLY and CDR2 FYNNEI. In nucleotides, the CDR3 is TGTGCCAGCAGTCAGAACAGGGGAGTGATGCGCGGCTACACCTTC. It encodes CASSQNRGVMRGYTF.

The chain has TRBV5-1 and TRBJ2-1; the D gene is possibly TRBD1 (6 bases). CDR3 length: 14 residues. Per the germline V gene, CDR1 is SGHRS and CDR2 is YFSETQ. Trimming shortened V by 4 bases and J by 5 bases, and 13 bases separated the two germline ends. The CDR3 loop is CASSLAPGDNEQFF. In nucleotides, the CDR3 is TGCGCCAGCAGCCTGGCCCCAGGGGACAATGAGCAGTTCTTC.

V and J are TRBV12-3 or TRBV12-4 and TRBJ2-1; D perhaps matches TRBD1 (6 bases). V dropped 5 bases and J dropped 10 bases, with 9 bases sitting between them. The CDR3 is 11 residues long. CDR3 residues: CASSTGREQFF. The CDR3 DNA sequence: TGTGCCAGCAGTACAGGGCGGGAGCAGTTCTTC.

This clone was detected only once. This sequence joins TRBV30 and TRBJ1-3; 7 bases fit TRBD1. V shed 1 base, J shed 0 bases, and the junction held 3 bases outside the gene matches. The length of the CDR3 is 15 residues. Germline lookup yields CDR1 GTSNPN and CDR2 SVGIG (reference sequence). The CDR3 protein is CAWSEPGGSGNTIYF. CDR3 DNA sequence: TGTGCCTGGAGTGAACCAGGGGGCTCTGGAAACACCATATATTTT.

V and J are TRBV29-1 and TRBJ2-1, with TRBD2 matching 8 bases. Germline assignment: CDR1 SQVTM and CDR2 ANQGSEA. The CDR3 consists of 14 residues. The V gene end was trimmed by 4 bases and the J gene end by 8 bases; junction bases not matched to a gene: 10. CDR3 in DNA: TGCAGCGTTGGGTTGTCCCCCGGGGGGGATGAGCAGTTCTTC. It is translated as CSVGLSPGGDEQFF.

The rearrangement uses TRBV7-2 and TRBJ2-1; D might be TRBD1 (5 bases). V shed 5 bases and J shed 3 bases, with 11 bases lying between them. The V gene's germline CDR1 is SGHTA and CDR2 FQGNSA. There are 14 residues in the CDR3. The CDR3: CASSVDRLYNEQFF. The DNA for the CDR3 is TGTGCCAGCAGCGTCGACAGACTCTACAATGAGCAGTTCTTC.

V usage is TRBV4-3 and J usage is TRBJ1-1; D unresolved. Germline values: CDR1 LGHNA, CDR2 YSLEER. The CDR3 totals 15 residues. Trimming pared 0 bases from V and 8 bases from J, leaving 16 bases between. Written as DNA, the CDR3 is TGCGCCAGCAGCCAAGATAGTAGCAGCTCCTCCGAAGCTTTCTTT. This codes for CASSQDSSSSSEAFF.

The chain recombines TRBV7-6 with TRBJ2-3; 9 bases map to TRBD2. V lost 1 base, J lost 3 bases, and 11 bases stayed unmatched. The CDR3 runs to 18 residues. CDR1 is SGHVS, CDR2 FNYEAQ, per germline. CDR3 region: CASSLDWAGGALTDTQYF. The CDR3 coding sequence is TGTGCCAGCAGCTTAGACTGGGCGGGGGGGGCCCTTACAGATACGCAGTATTTT.

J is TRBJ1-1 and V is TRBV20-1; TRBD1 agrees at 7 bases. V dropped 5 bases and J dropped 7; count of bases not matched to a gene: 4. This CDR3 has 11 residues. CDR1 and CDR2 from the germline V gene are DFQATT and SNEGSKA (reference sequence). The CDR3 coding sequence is TGCAGTGCTGTGGGACAGAGTGAAGCTTTCTTT. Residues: CSAVGQSEAFF.

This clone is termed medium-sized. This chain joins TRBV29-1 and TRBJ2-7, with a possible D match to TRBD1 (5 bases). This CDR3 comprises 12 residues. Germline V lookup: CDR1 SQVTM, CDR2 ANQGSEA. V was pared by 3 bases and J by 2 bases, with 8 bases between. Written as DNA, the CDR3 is TGCAGCGTTGATTCAGGGACCTACGAGCAGTACTTC. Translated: CSVDSGTYEQYF.

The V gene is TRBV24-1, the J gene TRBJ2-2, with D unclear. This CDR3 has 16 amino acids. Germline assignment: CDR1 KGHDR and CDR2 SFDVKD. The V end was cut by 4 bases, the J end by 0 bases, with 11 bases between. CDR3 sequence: CATSEPDRANTGELFF. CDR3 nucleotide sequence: TGTGCCACCAGTGAACCCGACCGGGCGAACACCGGGGAGCTGTTTTTT.

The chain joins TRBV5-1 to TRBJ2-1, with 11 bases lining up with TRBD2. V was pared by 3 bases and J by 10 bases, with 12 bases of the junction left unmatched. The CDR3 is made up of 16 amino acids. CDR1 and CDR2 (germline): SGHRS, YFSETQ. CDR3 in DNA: TGCGCCAGCAGCTCTGGGGCTAGCGGGGGGCCGGGAGAGCAGTTCTTC. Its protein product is CASSSGASGGPGEQFF.

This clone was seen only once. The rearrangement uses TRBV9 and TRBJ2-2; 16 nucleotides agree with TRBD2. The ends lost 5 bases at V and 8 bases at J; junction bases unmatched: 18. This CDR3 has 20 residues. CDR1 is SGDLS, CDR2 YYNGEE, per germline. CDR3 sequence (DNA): TGTGCCAGCAGTAAAACTCCGGGACTAGCGGGAGGGCCCGGATCAGGGGAGCTGTTTTTT. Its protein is CASSKTPGLAGGPGSGELFF.